The 17 T cell receptor beta chains given below trace back to one sample, sequenced in a study of shared clonotypes between healthy human individuals. TCRdb's copy holds only in-frame clones and misses some; the assay was immunoSEQ multiplex PCR. Seen here are about 1 million clones, under 80% observed once, and the top ten hold approximately 1.5%. The sample was memory CD4+ T cells sorted from blood. Subset specified: CD45RA-negative fraction. The receptors derive from a man between 18 and 35 years old in good health.

The J gene is TRBJ2-7, the V gene TRBV7-2; 7 positions agree with TRBD1. There are 15 residues in the CDR3. Germline V gene lookup returns CDR1 SGHTA and CDR2 FQGNSA. With 4 bases clipped from V and 2 bases from J, the junction kept 8 bases outside the gene matches. The CDR3: CASSYLGQLTYEQYF. The CDR3 coding sequence is TGTGCCAGCAGCTACTTGGGACAGTTGACCTACGAGCAGTACTTC.

V and J are TRBV4-3 and TRBJ2-3; D might be TRBD2 (6 bases). Germline V gives CDR1 LGHNA, CDR2 YSLEER. Trimming removed 2 bases from V and 4 bases from J, with 16 bases in between. The CDR3 has 16 amino acids. In nucleotides, the CDR3 is TGCGCCAGCAGCCAATTATATGGAGGGGCAGCAGATACGCAGTATTTT. It yields the protein CASSQLYGGAADTQYF.

The chain links TRBV5-8 to TRBJ2-3; no definite D call. The V end lost 0 bases, the J end lost 1 base, and 12 bases lay between the germline ends. The CDR3 is 16 amino acids. The germline CDR1 and CDR2 sequences are SGHTS and YDEGEE. The CDR3: CASSLEGRLGTDTQYF. As DNA, the CDR3 is TGTGCCAGCAGCTTGGAAGGGCGATTGGGCACAGATACGCAGTATTTT.

The J gene is TRBJ2-2, the V gene TRBV6-1, with 10 nucleotides matching TRBD2. This CDR3 has 14 amino acids. Germline CDR1 MNHNS, CDR2 SASEGT. Germline trimming cut 8 bases from V and 3 bases from J; bases unmatched to any gene: 3. In DNA, the CDR3 is TGTGCCAGCGAACTAGCGGGGTACACCGGGGAGCTGTTTTTT. Translation: CASELAGYTGELFF.

The chain joins TRBV5-1 to TRBJ2-7; 9 bases agree with TRBD1. The J segment lost 0 bases and the V segment lost 2 bases, leaving 6 bases of the junction unmatched. This CDR3 region has 16 residues. Germline assignment: CDR1 SGHRS and CDR2 YFSETQ. The CDR3 DNA reads TGCGCCAGCAGCTTTACAGGGGGCTCCAACTCCTACGAGCAGTACTTC. Translating gives CASSFTGGSNSYEQYF.

The chain carries TRBV11-2 and TRBJ1-2; D unclear. V dropped 0 bases and J dropped 2 bases, with 16 bases sitting between them. CDR3 length: 17 amino acids. The germline V gene encodes CDR1 SGHAT and CDR2 FQNNGV. Here the CDR3 reads CASSLDQETRANYGYTF. CDR3 sequence (DNA): TGTGCCAGCAGCTTAGATCAGGAGACGCGAGCCAACTATGGCTACACCTTC.

The V and J genes are TRBV5-5 and TRBJ1-2; 7 bases agree with TRBD1. J gave up 1 base and V 3 bases, and 12 bases lay outside the gene matches. Germline values: CDR1 SGHKS, CDR2 YYEKEE (reference sequence). The CDR3 extends over 17 amino acids. This CDR3 is CASSYDLNRGINYGYTF. In nucleotides, the CDR3 is TGTGCCAGCAGCTACGACCTAAACAGGGGCATTAACTATGGCTACACCTTC.

The V and J genes are TRBV4-3 and TRBJ2-1; 9 bases agree with TRBD2. V shed 4 bases and J 3 bases; nucleotides not matched to a gene: 7. Germline V lookup: CDR1 LGHNA, CDR2 YSLEER. CDR3 length: 16 amino acids. The CDR3 DNA reads TGCGCCAGCAGCCCGTTAGCGGGAGACAGCTACAATGAGCAGTTCTTC. Protein: CASSPLAGDSYNEQFF.

V usage is TRBV27 and J usage is TRBJ1-6; 7 bases agree with TRBD1. CDR3 size: 15 residues. With V trimmed by 6 bases and J by 10 bases, 12 bases remained unmatched. Germline V lookup: CDR1 MNHEY, CDR2 SMNVEV (reference sequence). The CDR3 region has the DNA TGTGCCAGCAGCACGAGACAGGGTTCATCCTCACCCCTCCACTTT. This gives the protein CASSTRQGSSSPLHF.

This clone was seen a few times. The chain uses TRBV4-1 and TRBJ1-2; the D is unclear. This CDR3 contains 14 residues. Trimming took off 1 base at V and 4 bases at J, with 10 bases between the two ends. Germline-derived CDR1 and CDR2 are MGHRA and YSYEKL. The CDR3 sequence: CASSQGGSVYGYTF. CDR3 DNA sequence: TGCGCCAGCAGCCAAGGAGGCAGTGTCTATGGCTACACCTTC.

The rearrangement links TRBV30 to TRBJ2-2; D might be TRBD2 (6 bases). V lost 0 bases and J lost 4, with 9 bases in between. CDR3 length equals 14 residues. Per the germline V gene, CDR1 is GTSNPN and CDR2 is SVGIG (reference sequence). Here the CDR3 DNA reads TGTGCCTGGAGTGTGGGACTGCTCACCGGGGAGCTGTTTTTT. This encodes CAWSVGLLTGELFF.

This clone was counted a single time. The chain uses TRBV16 and TRBJ2-7; a weak D match, TRBD2 (5 bases). The V end lost 0 bases, the J end lost 2 bases, and 5 bases lay between the germline ends. In germline, CDR1 is KGHSY, CDR2 FQNENV. CDR3 length: 13 residues. CDR3 in amino acids: CASSQSGAYEQYF. The CDR3 region has the DNA TGTGCCAGCAGCCAATCGGGAGCCTACGAGCAGTACTTC.

The rearrangement uses TRBV19 and TRBJ2-5, with a tentative D call TRBD1 (5 bases). The CDR3 extends over 14 amino acids. The V end was cut by 11 bases, the J end by 2 bases, with 18 bases between. CDR1 LNHDA and CDR2 SQIVND come from the germline V gene (reference sequence). CDR3 DNA sequence: TGTGCCGGTACCAGGGAACAATTTCAAGAGACCCAGTACTTC. Translated: CAGTREQFQETQYF. Filled out from reference TRBV19 and TRBJ2-5, the complete variable domain reads DGGITQSPKYLFRKEGQNVTLSCEQNLNHDAMYWYRQDPGQGLRLIYYSQIVNDFQKGDIAEGYSVSREKKESFPLTVTSAQKNPTAFYLCAGTREQFQETQYFGPGTRLLVL.

The chain is built from TRBV11-3 and TRBJ1-1; D is uncertain. Trimming pared 5 bases from V and 4 bases from J, leaving 14 bases between. The CDR3 contains 14 residues. Germline lookup yields CDR1 SGHNT and CDR2 YENEEA. DNA for the CDR3: TGTGCCAGCAGCCGTGGACGGGGTTCCACTGAAGCTTTCTTT. This sequence encodes CASSRGRGSTEAFF.

The chain employs TRBV6-1 and TRBJ2-7; TRBD1 aligns across 9 bases. Losses at the gene ends were 6 bases for V and 5 bases for J; bases not matched to a gene: 11. This CDR3 comprises 15 residues. In germline, CDR1 is MNHNS, CDR2 SASEGT. CDR3 loop: CASRGQGPSVDEQYF. The CDR3 bases are TGTGCCAGCAGGGGACAGGGCCCCTCGGTGGACGAGCAGTACTTC.

This clone was observed once. The V gene is TRBV4-1, the J gene TRBJ2-3; a possible D gene is TRBD2 (6 bases). Germline loops: CDR1 MGHRA, CDR2 YSYEKL. This CDR3 has 15 residues. V lost 4 bases, J lost 2 bases, and 13 bases lay in between. In DNA, the CDR3 is TGCGCCAGCAGCCTCCAGTGGAGGGACACAGATACGCAGTATTTT. As protein: CASSLQWRDTDTQYF.

The chain joins TRBV28 to TRBJ1-2; D ambiguous. The germline V gene has CDR1 MDHEN and CDR2 SYDVKM. This CDR3 has 12 amino acids. V was cut by 4 bases and J by 5 bases, with 8 bases left in between. CDR3 sequence: CASSSRAYGYTF. In DNA form, the CDR3 reads TGTGCCAGCAGTTCACGAGCATATGGCTACACCTTC.